This T cell receptor (beta chain) stems from a study of T cells in Graves' hyperthyroidism and ophthalmopathy. Exclusion of patients followed from uncontrolled infection, other autoimmune disease, pregnancy or lactation. The investigators amplified TCR beta CDR3 regions from RNA transcripts. The TCR CDR3 was amplified in a first-round RT-PCR using the HTBI primer set. MiXCR, applied by TCRdb to the multiplex PCR reads, yields one record per CDR3 protein. The profile shows some 720,000 distinct CDR3 sequences, over 15% of them singletons. V shed 8 bases and J shed 9 bases, with 14 bases lying between them. The CDR3 totals 13 residues. CDR1 is MNHNS and CDR2 is SASEGT in the germline V gene. This clonotype was seen only a few times.

The chain is built from TRBV6-1 and TRBJ1-6, with D perhaps matching TRBD1 (5 bases). The material sequenced was blood. The sequence derives from a man aged 18 to 29 with Graves' hyperthyroidism. The CDR3 protein is CASFRDSGSPLHF. CDR3 nucleotides: TGTGCCAGCTTCAGGGATTCGGGTTCACCCCTCCACTTT.